What follows are 25 T cell receptor beta chains derived from one specimen sequenced in a study of beta chain features in type 1 diabetes. Sequenced material consisted of expressed TCRB transcripts (all of the isolated RNA was reverse transcribed). Repertoires were generated with immunoSEQ multiplex PCR, while TCRdb's copy carries only in-frame clones and drops some. The sample holds hundreds of thousands of clones; around an eighth are singletons and the top ten take approximately 0.021%. Points from the study as a whole: TCRB CDR3s were moderately but significantly shorter in Type 1 diabetes patients in all four CD4+ subsets.

Their antigen targets remain unknown. The sample taken for sequencing was naive CD4+ T cells from blood. Every receptor here comes from a man aged 18 to 35 with type 1 diabetes.

This sequence joins TRBV30 and TRBJ1-2; D is unclear. Germline V gene data show CDR1 as GTSNPN and CDR2 as SVGIG (reference sequence). Trimming removed 4 bases at V and 4 bases at J, with 10 bases between. The CDR3 is 12 residues long. The CDR3 DNA is TGTGCCTGGACTTCACTTGGCTATGGCTACACCTTC. It specifies CAWTSLGYGYTF.

The chain carries TRBV7-3 and TRBJ2-3; TRBD2 is a possible D gene (6 bases). Germline-derived CDR1 and CDR2 are SGHTA and FQGTGA. This CDR3 spans 14 amino acids. V lost 5 bases and J lost 6, with 15 bases in between. The CDR3 DNA follows: TGTGCCAGCAGCGCAGGGACTGCTGTTGATACGCAGTATTTT. Its translation is CASSAGTAVDTQYF.

Comments on this clone: Other DNA sequences from this sample encode an identical CDR3 as well. The CDR3 nucleotides are TGTGCCAGCAGGGTGGGCTCTGGAAACACCATATATTTT. This codes for CASRVGSGNTIYF. The chain links TRBV6-5 to TRBJ1-3; D is undetermined. The germline V gene encodes CDR1 MNHEY and CDR2 SVGAGI. The CDR3 is 13 residues long. V shed 6 bases and J shed 0 bases, with 6 bases lying between them.

The V call is TRBV18, the J call TRBJ1-1, with no clear D. This CDR3 contains 13 residues. Germline V gives CDR1 KGHSH, CDR2 LQKENI. Trimming pared 4 bases from V and 1 base from J, leaving 7 bases between. CDR3 region: CASSRDTNTEAFF. The CDR3 region has the DNA TGTGCCAGCTCACGCGACACGAACACTGAAGCTTTCTTT.

Only a few counts were recorded for this clone. The gene calls are TRBV6-1 and TRBJ2-5, with a possible D match to TRBD1 (6 bases). V gave up 1 base and J gave up 5 bases, with 14 bases separating them. Germline loops: CDR1 MNHNS, CDR2 SASEGT. The CDR3 covers 15 residues. The CDR3 loop reads CASSEVQGIQETQYF. CDR3 nucleotide sequence: TGTGCCAGCAGTGAAGTACAGGGAATCCAGGAGACCCAGTACTTC.

J is TRBJ2-7 and V is TRBV18; D is uncertain. CDR1 is KGHSH and CDR2 is LQKENI in the germline V gene. Trimming stripped 0 bases from V and 2 bases from J, with 8 bases between. The CDR3 is 14 amino acids. CDR3 DNA: TGTGCCAGCTCACCACCGGAGACAACCTACGAGCAGTACTTC. Amino acids: CASSPPETTYEQYF.

The chain is built from TRBV18 and TRBJ2-7; no reliable D call. Germline V lookup: CDR1 KGHSH, CDR2 LQKENI. This CDR3 is built from 14 residues. Trimming left V 1 base short and J 2 bases short, with 9 bases between. Here the CDR3 DNA reads TGTGCCAGCTCACCACGATGGCAGCCCTACGAGCAGTACTTC. Its protein product is CASSPRWQPYEQYF.

The V call is TRBV4-1, the J call TRBJ1-2, with 10 nucleotides matching TRBD1. The J segment lost 5 bases and the V segment lost 4 bases, leaving 7 bases of the junction unmatched. The CDR3 extends over 15 amino acids. Germline CDR1 reads MGHRA; CDR2 reads YSYEKL. In DNA, the CDR3 is TGCGCCAGCAGCCCGGGACAGGGGCCGCCTTATGGCTACACCTTC. This codes for CASSPGQGPPYGYTF.

This chain links TRBV2 with TRBJ1-6; D unresolved. The germline V gene has CDR1 SNHLY and CDR2 FYNNEI. Trimming pared 0 bases from V and 0 bases from J, leaving 6 bases between. The CDR3 is 16 residues long. This CDR3 reads CASSEARSSYNSPLHF. CDR3 bases: TGTGCCAGCAGTGAAGCCAGGAGCTCCTATAATTCACCCCTCCACTTT.

V gene TRBV2 combines with J gene TRBJ2-4; D is unresolved. The germline V and J ends were trimmed by 8 bases and 0 bases, with 5 bases remaining between them. The CDR3 extends over 12 amino acids. Germline V gives CDR1 SNHLY, CDR2 FYNNEI. The CDR3 nucleotides read TGTGCCAGCGAACTAGCCAAAAACATTCAGTACTTC. Translating gives CASELAKNIQYF.

The J gene is TRBJ2-3, the V gene TRBV5-1; 11 nucleotides line up with TRBD2. There are 19 residues in the CDR3. V shed 0 bases, J shed 0 bases, and the junction held 9 bases outside the gene matches. Germline CDR1 reads SGHRS; CDR2 reads YFSETQ. The CDR3 coding sequence is TGCGCCAGCAGCTTGGCCATGAGACTAGCGGGGACTAGCACAGATACGCAGTATTTT. Amino acids: CASSLAMRLAGTSTDTQYF.

This clone came up a few times. This sample also contains other DNA sequences that code for the same CDR3. The chain's CDR3 is CASRPGQGNYGYTF. In DNA form, the CDR3 reads TGTGCCAGCAGACCCGGACAGGGTAACTATGGCTACACCTTC. The chain combines TRBV6-6 with TRBJ1-2, with 8 positions matching TRBD1. Germline V CDR1 and CDR2: MNHNY, SVGAGI (reference sequence). The V segment lost 6 bases and the J segment 1 base; nucleotides outside the gene matches: 4. CDR3 length equals 14 residues.

This clone was counted between two and nine times. The chain carries TRBV9 and TRBJ1-1; 7 bases are shared with TRBD1. J gave up 1 base and V 4 bases, and 7 bases lay outside the gene matches. Per germline, CDR1 SGDLS and CDR2 YYNGEE. This CDR3 has 15 residues. The CDR3 spells CASSPEGQKNTEAFF. CDR3 in DNA: TGTGCCAGCAGCCCCGAGGGACAGAAGAACACTGAAGCTTTCTTT.

The V call is TRBV11-3, the J call TRBJ1-2, with TRBD1 identical over 7 bases. The CDR3 is 14 residues long. V gave up 1 base and J gave up 3 bases; unmatched junction bases: 2. Germline V lookup: CDR1 SGHNT, CDR2 YENEEA. DNA for the CDR3: TGTGCCAGCAGCTTAGGACAGGGATACTATGGCTACACCTTC. The encoded protein is CASSLGQGYYGYTF.

This clone was detected a few times. This rearrangement joins TRBV6-6 to TRBJ1-2; no clear D. Germline V gene data show CDR1 as MNHNY and CDR2 as SVGAGI (reference sequence). The CDR3 loop spans 13 amino acids. Deletions cut 7 bases from V and 6 bases from J, with 15 bases between. The CDR3 is CASIISGRHGYTF. DNA of the CDR3: TGTGCCAGCATAATCTCGGGGAGGCATGGCTACACCTTC.

The V call is TRBV6-1, the J call TRBJ2-2; no definite D call. This CDR3 comprises 14 residues. V was clipped by 1 base and J by 5 bases, with 8 bases between them. Looked up from germline, CDR1 is MNHNS and CDR2 is SASEGT. This chain's CDR3 is CASSEVAATGELFF. As DNA, the CDR3 is TGTGCCAGCAGTGAAGTGGCCGCGACCGGGGAGCTGTTTTTT.

This clone came up a few times. This chain links TRBV18 with TRBJ2-1; D not resolved. Trimming left V 2 bases short and J 10 bases short, with 12 bases between. The germline V gene encodes CDR1 KGHSH and CDR2 LQKENI. The CDR3 spans 13 residues. This CDR3 is CASSPVWGSEQFF. The CDR3 bases are TGTGCCAGCTCACCAGTTTGGGGATCAGAGCAGTTCTTC.

The V and J genes are TRBV7-9 and TRBJ2-2, with 7 bases fitting TRBD1. This CDR3 has 17 amino acids. Losses at the gene ends were 2 bases for V and 1 base for J; bases not matched to a gene: 7. Germline V gene data show CDR1 as SEHNR and CDR2 as FQNEAQ (reference sequence). CDR3 residues: CASSLIGQDKNTGELFF. The CDR3 DNA sequence: TGTGCCAGCAGCTTAATAGGACAGGACAAGAACACCGGGGAGCTGTTTTTT.

This clone was recorded a few times. The J gene is TRBJ2-1, the V gene TRBV5-1, with 7 bases identical to TRBD1. The germline CDR1 and CDR2 sequences are SGHRS and YFSETQ. The CDR3 spans 15 residues. With 0 bases clipped from V and 8 bases from J, the junction kept 8 bases outside the gene matches. The CDR3 spells CASSLEGTAPDEQFF. CDR3 bases: TGCGCCAGCAGCTTGGAGGGGACAGCGCCCGATGAGCAGTTCTTC. The full variable domain, its missing parts supplied by reference TRBV5-1 and TRBJ2-1, is KAGVTQTPRYLIKTRGQQVTLSCSPISGHRSVSWYQQTPGQGLQFLFEYFSETQRNKGNFPGRFSGRQFSNSRSEMNVSTLELGDSALYLCASSLEGTAPDEQFFGPGTRLTVL.

V gene TRBV25-1 combines with J gene TRBJ1-1, with TRBD1 matching over 7 bases. V trimming: 9 bases; J trimming: 4 bases; junction bases outside the gene matches: 11. Germline CDR1 reads MGHDK; CDR2 reads SYGVNS. The CDR3 length is 14 residues. The CDR3 region is CARGGRGSSTEAFF. CDR3 DNA: TGTGCCAGAGGGGGCAGGGGCTCGAGCACTGAAGCTTTCTTT.

This clone was observed a handful of times. This sequence joins TRBV4-1 and TRBJ1-2; D possibly corresponds to TRBD1 (5 bases). V was pared by 2 bases and J by 7 bases, with 20 bases between. The CDR3 is made up of 16 amino acids. Per the germline V gene, CDR1 is MGHRA and CDR2 is YSYEKL. The CDR3 DNA sequence: TGCGCCAGCAGCCAACCGACAACCCGGGACCGTAGTGGCTACACCTTC. Residues: CASSQPTTRDRSGYTF.

The J gene is TRBJ2-2, the V gene TRBV27; 8 nucleotides line up with TRBD1. V shed 7 bases, J shed 7 bases, and the junction held 14 bases outside the gene matches. The CDR3 contains 16 residues. Germline loops: CDR1 MNHEY, CDR2 SMNVEV (reference sequence). Here the CDR3 DNA reads TGTGCCAGCACCTTTCACCGGACAGGGATGAGCGGGGAGCTGTTTTTT. Its protein is CASTFHRTGMSGELFF.

V gene TRBV30 combines with J gene TRBJ1-2; 7 bases align to TRBD1. Germline V gene lookup returns CDR1 GTSNPN and CDR2 SVGIG (reference sequence). The CDR3 has 15 residues. V lost 0 bases, J lost 4 bases, and 8 bases stayed unmatched. In nucleotides, the CDR3 is TGTGCCTGGAGTGTACAGGGGTCAGGTGCCTATGGCTACACCTTC. It yields the protein CAWSVQGSGAYGYTF.

This clone was counted between two and nine times. Other DNA sequences from this sample encode an identical CDR3 as well. The CDR3 bases are TGTGCCAGTAGCCCCGGCGGGGCTGGGGAGACCCAGTACTTC. Protein: CASSPGGAGETQYF. The chain recombines TRBV19 with TRBJ2-5; possibly TRBD2 for D (6 bases). The CDR3 covers 14 residues. Germline loops: CDR1 LNHDA, CDR2 SQIVND (reference sequence). Trimming removed 6 bases from V and 5 bases from J, with 16 bases in between.

This clone was seen more than once but under ten times. The rearrangement links TRBV2 to TRBJ1-1, with TRBD1 as a possible D gene (5 bases). Germline values: CDR1 SNHLY, CDR2 FYNNEI. CDR3 length equals 12 residues. V was clipped by 7 bases and J by 3 bases, with 9 bases between them. The DNA of the CDR3 is TGTGCCAGCACAGGGCCGGACACTGAAGCTTTCTTT. It encodes CASTGPDTEAFF.